This T cell receptor beta chain appears in the sequencing data of a study of T cell responses to AZD1222 COVID-19 vaccine. Per germline, CDR1 SEHNR and CDR2 FQNEAQ (reference sequence). V shed 0 bases and J shed 4 bases, with 9 bases lying between them. The CDR3 consists of 14 residues. Sequencing used immunoSEQ multiplex PCR; TCRdb keeps in-frame clones, though not all of them. This table has some 170,000 clones, 90% to 95% appearing once. As regards this clone: Its specificity is unknown.

The study, taken as a whole, reports: Within unmutated variant regions lay the reported targets of nearly half of spike-specific TCRs.

The input for sequencing was peripheral blood, taken 28 days after the second dose of the MenACWY control vaccine. The chain uses TRBV7-9 and TRBJ1-1, with TRBD1 as a possible D gene (5 bases). The receptor was derived from an adult who received the MenACWY meningococcal vaccine as a control. The CDR3 reads CASSLAAGSTEAFF. CDR3 DNA sequence: TGTGCCAGCAGCTTAGCGGCAGGGAGCACTGAAGCTTTCTTT.